This T cell receptor (beta chain) was found in a study of CD8 T cells in ankylosing spondylitis. Germline V gene data show CDR1 as LGHNA and CDR2 as YNFKEQ. There are 13 residues in the CDR3. The V and J ends lost 0 bases and 5 bases respectively, with 7 bases between them. This clonotype has ten or more counts. Its specificity is not known. TCRdb redid the calling of the 5' RACE reads with MiXCR, one entry per CDR3 protein. The sample holds 200,000 to 250,000 distinct CDR3 sequences, 15% to 20% seen once. Overall study findings and caveats: As reported, disease-linked clones showed significant enrichment in matched ankylosing spondylitis synovial fluid. Disease-associated clones were CD8+ and fairly uncommon in peripheral blood. In reactive arthritis synovial fluid and blood, some motif variants had been reported before. Roughly eight highly homologous variants made up a TCR beta motif, and this motif appeared characteristic of ankylosing spondylitis blood.

The sequence came from a male donor with ankylosing spondylitis. Sequencing used blood, either unsorted or a sorted T cell fraction (not recorded which). The chain couples TRBV4-2 to TRBJ1-1; D unclear. The CDR3 bases are TGTGCCAGCAGCCAAGAGGGAAGTACTGAAGCTTTCTTT. It specifies CASSQEGSTEAFF.